Reported below is one TCR beta chain. Antigen specificity is unknown. Target depth was 1 in 200,000 to 1 in 1 million T cells, about 10x per clonotype. Using immunoSEQ multiplex PCR, the repertoire was profiled, and TCRdb retains in-frame clones only, with some absent. The sample has approximately 50,000 clones, about 72% seen once. This sample was included in a study of cytotoxic CD8 clonotypes in ibrutinib-treated CLL. Study-wide points: Clonality rose at ibrutinib response and fell back toward baseline at progression.

V was cut by 4 bases and J by 4 bases, with 11 bases left in between. Germline V gives CDR1 SGHNT, CDR2 YYREEE (reference sequence). This CDR3 has 13 residues. The receptor's source is a human donor with chronic lymphocytic leukemia. This sample comprised PBMCs, obtained after 12 months of ibrutinib treatment. The V and J genes are TRBV5-4 and TRBJ2-5; the D is unclear. CDR3 amino acids: CASSPGVRETQYF. The CDR3 DNA is TGTGCCAGCAGCCCGGGTGTGAGAGAGACCCAGTACTTC. Drawing the rest from reference TRBV5-4 and TRBJ2-5, the complete variable domain is ETGVTQSPTHLIKTRGQQVTLRCSSQSGHNTVSWYQQALGQGPQFIFQYYREEENGRGNFPPRFSGLQFPNYSSELNVNALELDDSALYLCASSPGVRETQYFGPGTRLLVL.